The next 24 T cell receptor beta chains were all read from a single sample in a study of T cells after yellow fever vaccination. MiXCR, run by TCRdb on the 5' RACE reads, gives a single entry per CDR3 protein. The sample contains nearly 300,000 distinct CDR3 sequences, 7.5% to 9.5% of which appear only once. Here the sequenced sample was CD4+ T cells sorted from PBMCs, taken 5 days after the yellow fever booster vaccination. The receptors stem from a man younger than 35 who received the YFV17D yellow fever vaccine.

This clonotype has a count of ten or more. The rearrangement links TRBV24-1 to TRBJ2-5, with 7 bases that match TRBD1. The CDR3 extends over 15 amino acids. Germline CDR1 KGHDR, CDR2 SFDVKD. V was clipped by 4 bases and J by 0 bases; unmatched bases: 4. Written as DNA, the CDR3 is TGTGCCACCAGTGAAACGGGACAGCACCAAGAGACCCAGTACTTC. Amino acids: CATSETGQHQETQYF.

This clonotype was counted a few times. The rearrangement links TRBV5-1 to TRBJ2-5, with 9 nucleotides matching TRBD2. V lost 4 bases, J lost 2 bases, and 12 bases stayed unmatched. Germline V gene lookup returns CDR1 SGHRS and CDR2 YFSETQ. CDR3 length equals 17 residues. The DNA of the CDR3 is TGCGCCAGCAGCACCGGGACTAGCTCAATTCGTCAAGAGACCCAGTACTTC. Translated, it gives CASSTGTSSIRQETQYF.

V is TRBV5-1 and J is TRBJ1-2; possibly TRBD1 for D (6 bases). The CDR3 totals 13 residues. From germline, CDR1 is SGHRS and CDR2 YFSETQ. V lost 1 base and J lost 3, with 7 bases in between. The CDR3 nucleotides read TGCGCCAGCAGCTTGAACAGGGACTATGGCTACACCTTC. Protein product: CASSLNRDYGYTF.

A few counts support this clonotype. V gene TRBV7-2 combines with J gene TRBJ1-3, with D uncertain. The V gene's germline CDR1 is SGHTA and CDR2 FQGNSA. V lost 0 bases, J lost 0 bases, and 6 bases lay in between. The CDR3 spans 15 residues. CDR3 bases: TGTGCCAGCAGCTTAGCATCGGGCTCTGGAAACACCATATATTTT. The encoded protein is CASSLASGSGNTIYF.

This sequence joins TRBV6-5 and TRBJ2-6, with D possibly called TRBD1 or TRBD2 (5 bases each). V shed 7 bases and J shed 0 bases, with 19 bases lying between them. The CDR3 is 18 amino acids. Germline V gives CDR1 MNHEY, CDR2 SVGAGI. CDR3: CASKWVGGSDSGANVLTF. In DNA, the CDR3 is TGTGCCAGCAAGTGGGTTGGGGGATCGGACTCTGGGGCCAACGTCCTGACTTTC.

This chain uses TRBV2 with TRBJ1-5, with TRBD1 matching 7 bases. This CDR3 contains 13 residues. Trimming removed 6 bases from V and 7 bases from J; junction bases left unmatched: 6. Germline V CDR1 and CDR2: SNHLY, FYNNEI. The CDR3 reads CASRGQVMQPQHF. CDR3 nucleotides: TGTGCCAGCAGAGGACAGGTAATGCAGCCCCAGCATTTT.

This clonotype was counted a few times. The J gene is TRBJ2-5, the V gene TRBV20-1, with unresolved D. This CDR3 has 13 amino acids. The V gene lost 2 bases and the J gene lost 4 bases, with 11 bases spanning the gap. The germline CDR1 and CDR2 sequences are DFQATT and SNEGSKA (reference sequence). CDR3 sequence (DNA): TGCAGTGCTAGATTGCGCAGACTAGAGACCCAGTACTTC. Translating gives CSARLRRLETQYF.

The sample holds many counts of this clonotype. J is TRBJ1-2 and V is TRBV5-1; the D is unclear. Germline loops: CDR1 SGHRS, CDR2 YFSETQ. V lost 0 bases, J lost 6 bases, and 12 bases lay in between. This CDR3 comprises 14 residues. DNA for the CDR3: TGCGCCAGCAGCTTGGCCGGCCGGACTGATGGCTACACCTTC. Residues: CASSLAGRTDGYTF.

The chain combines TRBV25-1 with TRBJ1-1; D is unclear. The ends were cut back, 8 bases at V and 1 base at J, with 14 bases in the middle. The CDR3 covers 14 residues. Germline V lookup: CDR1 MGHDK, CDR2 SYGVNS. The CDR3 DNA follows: TGTGCCAGCCTTCCCCACCGGGGGAACACTGAAGCTTTCTTT. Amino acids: CASLPHRGNTEAFF.

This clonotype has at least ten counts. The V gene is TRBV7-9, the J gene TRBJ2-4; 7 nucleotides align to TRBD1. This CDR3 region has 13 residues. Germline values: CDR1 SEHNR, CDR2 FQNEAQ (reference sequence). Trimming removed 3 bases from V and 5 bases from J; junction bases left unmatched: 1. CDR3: CASSFQGENIQYF. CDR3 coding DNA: TGTGCCAGCAGCTTTCAGGGGGAAAACATTCAGTACTTC.

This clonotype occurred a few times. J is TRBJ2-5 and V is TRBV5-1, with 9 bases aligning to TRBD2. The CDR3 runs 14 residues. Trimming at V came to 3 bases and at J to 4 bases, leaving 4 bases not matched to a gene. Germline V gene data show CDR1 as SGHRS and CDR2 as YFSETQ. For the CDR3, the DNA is TGCGCCAGCAGCTCAATTAGCGGGGGAGAGACCCAGTACTTC. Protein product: CASSSISGGETQYF.

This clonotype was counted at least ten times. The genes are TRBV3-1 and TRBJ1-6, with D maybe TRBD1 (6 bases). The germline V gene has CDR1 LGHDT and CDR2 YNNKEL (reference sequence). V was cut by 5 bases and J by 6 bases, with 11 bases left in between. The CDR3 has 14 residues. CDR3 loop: CASSSTGINSPLHF. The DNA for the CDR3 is TGTGCCAGCAGCTCGACAGGAATTAATTCACCCCTCCACTTT.

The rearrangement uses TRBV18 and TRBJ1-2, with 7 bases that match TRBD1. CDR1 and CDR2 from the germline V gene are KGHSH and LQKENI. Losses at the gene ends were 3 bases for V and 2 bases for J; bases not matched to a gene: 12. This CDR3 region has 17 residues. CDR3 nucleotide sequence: TGTGCCAGCTCACCCGGACAGGTCAGGTTTCTAAACTATGGCTACACCTTC. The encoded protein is CASSPGQVRFLNYGYTF.

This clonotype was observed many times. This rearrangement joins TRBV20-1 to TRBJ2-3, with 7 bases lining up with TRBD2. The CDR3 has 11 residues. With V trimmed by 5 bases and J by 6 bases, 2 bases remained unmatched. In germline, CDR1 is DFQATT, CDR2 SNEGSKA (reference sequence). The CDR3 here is CSAPGGDTQYF. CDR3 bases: TGCAGTGCTCCCGGGGGGGATACGCAGTATTTT.

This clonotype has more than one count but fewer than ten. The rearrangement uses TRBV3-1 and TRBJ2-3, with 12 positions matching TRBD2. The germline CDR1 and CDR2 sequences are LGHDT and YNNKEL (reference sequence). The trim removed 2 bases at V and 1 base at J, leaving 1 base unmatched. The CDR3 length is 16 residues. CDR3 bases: TGTGCCAGCAGCCAATCTAGCGGGGGGGGCACAGATACGCAGTATTTT. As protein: CASSQSSGGGTDTQYF.

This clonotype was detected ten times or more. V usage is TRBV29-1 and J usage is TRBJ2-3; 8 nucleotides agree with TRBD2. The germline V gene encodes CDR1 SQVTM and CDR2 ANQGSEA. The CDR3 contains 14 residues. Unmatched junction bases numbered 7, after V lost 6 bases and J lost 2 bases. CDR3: CSVGTGGNTDTQYF. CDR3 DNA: TGCAGCGTGGGGACGGGGGGGAACACAGATACGCAGTATTTT.

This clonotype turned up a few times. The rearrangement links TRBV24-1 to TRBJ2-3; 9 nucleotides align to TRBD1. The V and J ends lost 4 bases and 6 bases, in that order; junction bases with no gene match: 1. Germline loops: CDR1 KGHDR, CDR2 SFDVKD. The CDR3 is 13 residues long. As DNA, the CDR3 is TGTGCCACCAGTGAACAGGGGGCCGATACGCAGTATTTT. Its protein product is CATSEQGADTQYF.

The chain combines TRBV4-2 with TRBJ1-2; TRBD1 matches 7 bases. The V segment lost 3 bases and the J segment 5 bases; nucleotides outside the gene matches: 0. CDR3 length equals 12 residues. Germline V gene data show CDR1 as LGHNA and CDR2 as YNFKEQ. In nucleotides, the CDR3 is TGTGCCAGCAGCCAGGGACAGTATGGCTACACCTTC. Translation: CASSQGQYGYTF.

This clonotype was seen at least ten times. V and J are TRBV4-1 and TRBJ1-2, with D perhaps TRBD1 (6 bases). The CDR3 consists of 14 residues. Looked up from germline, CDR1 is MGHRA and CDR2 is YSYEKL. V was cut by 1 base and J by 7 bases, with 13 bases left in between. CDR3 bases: TGCGCCAGCAGCCAAGGCTCAGGGGTCGGTGGCTACACCTTC. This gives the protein CASSQGSGVGGYTF.

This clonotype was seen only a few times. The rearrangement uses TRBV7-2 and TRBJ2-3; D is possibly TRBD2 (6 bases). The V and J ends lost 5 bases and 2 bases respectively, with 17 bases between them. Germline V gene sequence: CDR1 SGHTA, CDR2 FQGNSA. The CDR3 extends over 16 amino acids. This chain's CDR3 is CASSPRDFPFTDTQYF. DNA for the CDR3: TGTGCCAGCAGCCCGAGGGACTTCCCATTCACAGATACGCAGTATTTT.

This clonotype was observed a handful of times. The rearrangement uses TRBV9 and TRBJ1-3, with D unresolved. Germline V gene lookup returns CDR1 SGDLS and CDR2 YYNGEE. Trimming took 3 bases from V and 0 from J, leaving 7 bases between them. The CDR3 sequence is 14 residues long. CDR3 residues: CASSAHRSGNTIYF. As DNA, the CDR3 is TGTGCCAGCAGCGCCCACCGCTCTGGAAACACCATATATTTT.

The CDR3 region is CASSYTGRTNYGYTF. CDR3 in DNA: TGTGCCAGCAGTTACACAGGACGGACTAACTATGGCTACACCTTC. The V call is TRBV6-2 or TRBV6-3, the J call TRBJ1-2, with a weak D call TRBD1 (5 bases). V was cut by 2 bases and J by 0 bases, with 10 bases left in between. The CDR3 length is 15 residues. Germline values: CDR1 MNHEY, CDR2 SVGEGT.

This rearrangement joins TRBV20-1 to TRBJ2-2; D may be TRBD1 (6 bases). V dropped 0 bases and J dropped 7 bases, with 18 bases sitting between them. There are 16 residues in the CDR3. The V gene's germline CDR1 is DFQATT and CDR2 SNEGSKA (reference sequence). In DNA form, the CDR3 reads TGCAGTGCTAGAGATCCCCTCCAGGGGACAAGCGGGGAGCTGTTTTTT. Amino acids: CSARDPLQGTSGELFF.

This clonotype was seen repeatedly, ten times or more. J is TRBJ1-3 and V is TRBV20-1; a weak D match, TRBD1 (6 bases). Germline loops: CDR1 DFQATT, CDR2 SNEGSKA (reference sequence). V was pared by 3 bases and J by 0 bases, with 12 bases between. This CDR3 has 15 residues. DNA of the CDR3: TGCAGTGCTAGCCCAACAGGGAGCTCTGGAAACACCATATATTTT. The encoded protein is CSASPTGSSGNTIYF.